The TCR beta chain under discussion was sequenced for a study of post-analysis software for immune sequencing data. CDR1 and CDR2 from the germline V gene are LGHDT and YNNKEL (reference sequence). This CDR3 has 17 amino acids. V lost 7 bases and J lost 0, with 20 bases in between. The study's findings and limits: With TRBV5-6, TRBV5-1 and TRBV20-1 included, about five TRBV segments were more frequent in patients than in controls.

Unique molecular identifiers tagged the TCR beta cDNA libraries. Starting from approximately 0.95 to 9.8 million T cells, the study yielded about half a million cDNA molecules. TCRdb processed the PCR reads anew with MiXCR; each CDR3 protein has one entry. The sample carries about 430,000 distinct CDR3 sequences, approximately 42% recorded once. With respect to this clonotype: What it binds is not known.

Sequenced sample: blood. The sequence came from a girl aged 2 to 9 with multiple sclerosis. V gene TRBV3-1 combines with J gene TRBJ2-3; the D gene is possibly TRBD2 (6 bases). The CDR3 loop is CASNRQVAAASTDTQYF. CDR3 bases: TGTGCCAGCAACCGCCAGGTAGCGGCCGCTAGCACAGATACGCAGTATTTT.